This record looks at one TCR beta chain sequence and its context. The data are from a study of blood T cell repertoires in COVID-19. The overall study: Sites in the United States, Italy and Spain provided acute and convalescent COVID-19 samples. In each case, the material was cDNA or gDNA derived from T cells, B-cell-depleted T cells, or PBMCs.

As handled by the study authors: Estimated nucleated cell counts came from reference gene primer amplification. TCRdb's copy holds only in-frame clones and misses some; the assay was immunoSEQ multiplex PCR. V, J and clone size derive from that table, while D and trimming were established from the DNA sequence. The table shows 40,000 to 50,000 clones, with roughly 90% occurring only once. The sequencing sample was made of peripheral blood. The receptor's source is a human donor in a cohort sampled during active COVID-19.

The CDR3 nucleotides read TGTGCCAGCAGCACCCCGGGGGCGGGGGCCCGTCAGGTCTACGAGCAGTACTTC. This codes for CASSTPGAGARQVYEQYF. This chain connects TRBV28 to TRBJ2-7; maybe TRBD2 (7 bases). V dropped 6 bases and J dropped 3 bases, with 27 bases sitting between them. This CDR3 spans 18 amino acids. CDR1 and CDR2 from the germline V gene are MDHEN and SYDVKM.